This T cell receptor (beta chain) was identified in a study of T cells after yellow fever vaccination. Study results and caveats: Weaker, the secondary response peaked sooner, at day 5 versus 15.

This clonotype was seen only once. The antigen is undetermined. V lost 4 bases and J lost 6, with 18 bases in between. The CDR3 extends over 15 amino acids. Germline V gene sequence: CDR1 LGHNA, CDR2 YSLEER. TCRdb re-called the 5' RACE reads through MiXCR, storing one row per CDR3 protein. The repertoire holds under 300,000 distinct CDR3 sequences, approximately 6.7% seen once, with 1% to 1.2% in the top ten. This clonotype was sampled from a man younger than 40 who received the YFV17D yellow fever vaccine. The material was CD4+ T cells sorted from PBMCs, obtained on the day of the yellow fever booster vaccination. The chain carries TRBV4-3 and TRBJ2-5; D is unclear. For the CDR3, the DNA is TGCGCCAGCAGCCGAGAGCCCAAAGGGCGGCAGACCCAGTACTTC. This gives the protein CASSREPKGRQTQYF.